The clone carrying this T cell receptor beta chain was counted ten times or more. Amplified TCR beta CDR3 regions derived from RNA transcripts. When the TCR CDR3 underwent first-round RT-PCR, the HTBI primer set was used. One entry per CDR3 protein results from TCRdb running MiXCR on the multiplex PCR reads. The sample has 300,000 to 400,000 distinct CDR3 sequences, more than 12% seen once. These data are taken from a study of T cells in Graves' hyperthyroidism and ophthalmopathy. CDR1 and CDR2 from the germline V gene are GTSNPN and SVGIG (reference sequence). Trimming removed 5 bases from V and 5 bases from J; junction bases left unmatched: 8. The CDR3 length is 13 residues. Patients with ophthalmopathy all had a Clinical Activity Score of at least 3, a NOSPECS grade of at least 4 and duration under 3 months. Each diagnosis drew on symptoms, thyroxine, TRAb, thyroid ultrasound and orbital computed tomography findings. PBMCs came from roughly 10 ml fresh peripheral blood.

The chain is built from TRBV30 and TRBJ2-7; TRBD1 matches at 8 bases. This receptor was taken from a woman younger than 45 with Graves' ophthalmopathy. The sequenced material came from blood. This CDR3 reads CAWGYWTGNEQYF. The CDR3 DNA reads TGTGCCTGGGGTTACTGGACAGGGAACGAGCAGTACTTC.